The clone carrying this T cell receptor (beta chain) was picked up many times. A read error is possible here, since a much larger clone lies one base away. V lost 0 bases, J lost 5 bases, and 8 bases lay in between. Germline values: CDR1 SGHKS, CDR2 YYEKEE (reference sequence). CDR3 length: 13 residues. This entry comes from a study of breast tumors, draining lymph nodes, adjacent tissues. TCRdb reprocessed the multiplex PCR reads via MiXCR and lists one record per CDR3 protein. The table lists under 35,000 distinct CDR3 sequences, about 63% of them singletons, with 15% to 20% in the top ten. The sequence was obtained from a female donor with breast cancer. Some clones in this sample may be carry-over from other donors' samples. The V call is TRBV5-5, the J call TRBJ1-2, with no clear D. The sequenced material came from breast tumor tissue. CDR3 region: CASSLVTAYGYTF. CDR3 nucleotides: TGTGCCAGCAGCTTGGTCACAGCGTATGGCTACACCTTC.